Shown below are 11 T cell receptor beta chains from a single sample sequenced in a study of technical replicates of blood from a handful of donors. The protocol was immunoSEQ multiplex PCR, while the TCRdb copy is restricted to in-frame clones and leaves out a portion. The sample holds 68,000 or so clones, about 89% seen once. Sequencing used PBMCs. These receptors were taken from a human donor in good health. Some clones in this sample may be carry-over from other donors' samples.

The table lists this clone with a few counts. The rearrangement uses TRBV19 and TRBJ1-1; D remains ambiguous. Trimming left V 6 bases short and J 1 base short, with 9 bases between. From germline, CDR1 is LNHDA and CDR2 SQIVND (reference sequence). This CDR3 spans 13 amino acids. The CDR3 DNA follows: TGTGCCAGTAGCACCGGTGGGAACACTGAAGCTTTCTTT. This encodes CASSTGGNTEAFF.

The chain has TRBV7-6 and TRBJ1-2, with a tentative D call TRBD1 (5 bases). Germline CDR1 is SGHVS and CDR2 is FNYEAQ. V shed 4 bases and J shed 4 bases, with 13 bases lying between them. The CDR3 spans 14 residues. The CDR3 region is CASSWTSRGYGYTF. CDR3 bases: TGTGCCAGCAGCTGGACCAGTAGGGGCTATGGCTACACCTTC.

V and J are TRBV5-1 and TRBJ1-1; 7 bases align to TRBD1. Per the germline V gene, CDR1 is SGHRS and CDR2 is YFSETQ. The CDR3 covers 15 residues. V shed 2 bases and J 0 bases; nucleotides not matched to a gene: 4. The CDR3 coding sequence is TGCGCCAGCAGCTTTTACACAGGGGTGAACACTGAAGCTTTCTTT. Translated: CASSFYTGVNTEAFF.

V is TRBV15 and J is TRBJ1-2, with no clear D. Trimming took off 1 base at V and 8 bases at J, with 11 bases between the two ends. CDR3 length: 13 residues. In germline, CDR1 is LNHNV, CDR2 YYDKDF (reference sequence). DNA of the CDR3: TGTGCCACCAGCAGAGCGAGGCGGGAAGGCTACACCTTC. This translates into CATSRARREGYTF.

The chain employs TRBV19 and TRBJ1-5; 7 bases align to TRBD1. Germline loops: CDR1 LNHDA, CDR2 SQIVND (reference sequence). Germline trimming cut 5 bases from V and 4 bases from J; bases unmatched to any gene: 2. The CDR3 is 13 residues long. DNA for the CDR3: TGTGCCAGTAGTTGGGACAGAAATCAGCCCCAGCATTTT. Translated: CASSWDRNQPQHF.

The V call is TRBV14, the J call TRBJ1-6, with D unclear. The germline V and J ends were trimmed by 0 bases and 9 bases, with 15 bases remaining between them. This CDR3 is built from 16 residues. Germline CDR1 is SGHDN and CDR2 is FVKESK. CDR3 loop: CASSQDWGANSSPLHF. CDR3 nucleotide sequence: TGTGCCAGCAGCCAAGATTGGGGAGCAAATAGTTCACCCCTCCACTTT.

The chain combines TRBV2 with TRBJ1-5, with a tentative D call TRBD1 (5 bases). The CDR3 is made up of 14 amino acids. Germline lookup yields CDR1 SNHLY and CDR2 FYNNEI. V gave up 7 bases and J gave up 11 bases, with 21 bases separating them. CDR3 DNA: TGTGCCAGCACTCTATCCCCTGGGGCCTTAGCCCAGCATTTT. Protein product: CASTLSPGALAQHF.

This clone came up a few times. Here the CDR3 DNA reads TGTGCCAGCAGCTCACCCCTTCTAAGCTCTGGAAACACCATATATTTT. Encoded protein: CASSSPLLSSGNTIYF. The chain links TRBV7-9 to TRBJ1-3; D is unresolved. With 4 bases removed from V and 0 bases from J, the gap between germline ends came to 13 bases. The germline gives CDR1 SEHNR, CDR2 FQNEAQ (reference sequence). The CDR3 extends over 16 amino acids.

The V gene is TRBV7-2, the J gene TRBJ1-1; tentative D call: TRBD1 (6 bases). The V and J ends lost 7 bases and 2 bases respectively, with 11 bases between them. The CDR3 spans 13 residues. In germline, CDR1 is SGHTA, CDR2 FQGNSA. For the CDR3, the DNA is TGTGCCAGCACCTCGGACAGTAACACTGAAGCTTTCTTT. Its protein product is CASTSDSNTEAFF.

The chain couples TRBV7-2 to TRBJ1-2; 7 nucleotides agree with TRBD1. The ends lost 5 bases at V and 8 bases at J; junction bases unmatched: 14. The CDR3 spans 15 residues. Per germline, CDR1 SGHTA and CDR2 FQGNSA. CDR3 sequence: CASSQTGQTLRGYTF. CDR3 in DNA: TGTGCCAGCAGCCAGACGGGACAGACCCTTCGGGGCTACACCTTC.

This chain joins TRBV4-3 and TRBJ2-3; 7 bases map to TRBD2. The trim removed 2 bases at V and 4 bases at J, leaving 9 bases unmatched. This CDR3 region has 16 residues. Per the germline V gene, CDR1 is LGHNA and CDR2 is YSLEER. The CDR3 spells CASSQSWGEGSDTQYF. The CDR3 nucleotides read TGCGCCAGCAGCCAATCTTGGGGGGAGGGGTCAGATACGCAGTATTTT.